The 26 T cell receptor beta chains reported below all come from one sample, sequenced in a study of vaccination and CD4 T cells after COVID-19. Sequencing of the DNA from cultured CD4+ T cells was carried out with the Oncomine TCR Beta short-read assay. One entry per CDR3 protein results from TCRdb running MiXCR on the PCR reads. The sample lists under 25,000 distinct CDR3 sequences; over 60% were seen once. Treatment: approximately 9-day PBMC culture with coronavirus spike peptide pools or control peptides (ViraFEST assay). The antigens for these receptors are not known. The sample consisted of CD4+ T cells from blood, cultured in vitro, taken after SARS-CoV-2 vaccination. All receptors derive from a human donor who received a COVID-19 vaccine.

The chain uses TRBV7-8 and TRBJ2-7; D uncertain. TRBJ2-5 explains the end of the DNA better; the J call may be wrong. Germline assignment: CDR1 SGHVS and CDR2 FQNEAQ. This CDR3 is built from 14 residues. The CDR3 DNA follows: TGTGCCAGCAGCTTAGGCCTACTATTGGAGACCCAGTACTTC. Amino acids: CASSLGLLLETQYF.

The chain has TRBV24-1 and TRBJ1-5; 7 nucleotides align to TRBD1. Trimming at V came to 10 bases and at J to 5 bases, leaving 10 bases not matched to a gene. Germline CDR1 KGHDR, CDR2 SFDVKD. There are 14 residues in the CDR3. Here the CDR3 DNA reads TGTGCCACATCGGATGGAGGGGGCGATCAGCCCCAGCATTTT. Protein product: CATSDGGGDQPQHF.

This clonotype has just a few counts. As DNA, the CDR3 is TGTGCCAGCAGTCCAACCGGGACAGGGGCCTCCTATAATTCACCCCTCCACTTT. Encoded protein: CASSPTGTGASYNSPLHF. The V and J genes are TRBV27 and TRBJ1-6; 10 bases are a match to TRBD1. CDR3 length equals 18 residues. Germline V gene sequence: CDR1 MNHEY, CDR2 SMNVEV (reference sequence). V shed 5 bases, J shed 0 bases, and the junction held 7 bases outside the gene matches.

This clonotype has only a few counts. J is TRBJ2-2 and V is TRBV2; D remains ambiguous. The CDR3 is 14 amino acids. Trimming shortened V by 3 bases and J by 0 bases, and 5 bases separated the two germline ends. The germline CDR1 and CDR2 sequences are SNHLY and FYNNEI. The CDR3 is CASSEMANTGELFF. The CDR3 DNA reads as TGTGCCAGCAGTGAGATGGCGAACACCGGGGAGCTGTTTTTT.

The rearrangement links TRBV19 to TRBJ1-6; 8 positions agree with TRBD1. The length of the CDR3 is 15 residues. The germline V gene has CDR1 LNHDA and CDR2 SQIVND (reference sequence). The V segment lost 2 bases and the J segment 8 bases; nucleotides outside the gene matches: 5. CDR3 nucleotides: TGTGCCAGTAGTATAAGTCAGGGGGCCCATTCACCCCTCCACTTT. Protein: CASSISQGAHSPLHF.

This clonotype came up once. The chain combines TRBV7-3 with TRBJ1-5; possibly TRBD1 for D (5 bases). V shed 5 bases and J shed 6 bases, with 17 bases lying between them. The CDR3 contains 15 residues. Germline V lookup: CDR1 SGHTA, CDR2 FQGTGA. The chain's CDR3 is CASSKGPTLGQPQHF. The CDR3 nucleotides are TGTGCCAGCAGCAAGGGACCGACTCTCGGTCAGCCCCAGCATTTT. The entire variable domain, with the rest obtained from reference TRBV7-3 and TRBJ1-5, is as follows: GAGVSQTPSNKVTEKGKYVELRCDPISGHTALYWYRQSLGQGPEFLIYFQGTGAADDSGLPNDRFFAVRPEGSVSTLKIQRTERGDSAVYLCASSKGPTLGQPQHFGDGTRLSIL.

This clonotype was seen more than once but under ten times. This chain uses TRBV20-1 with TRBJ1-1; D unresolved. In germline, CDR1 is DFQATT, CDR2 SNEGSKA (reference sequence). This CDR3 spans 14 amino acids. V gave up 0 bases and J gave up 3 bases, with 11 bases separating them. CDR3 nucleotides: TGCAGTGCTAGAGATTTTATGTTGGACACTGAAGCTTTCTTT. This codes for CSARDFMLDTEAFF.

This chain joins TRBV6-5 and TRBJ1-5; no clear D gene. The CDR3 totals 13 residues. The germline V gene has CDR1 MNHEY and CDR2 SVGAGI. V was pared by 0 bases and J by 4 bases, with 4 bases between. The CDR3 DNA sequence: TGTGCCAGCAGTTACTCCTCGAATCAGCCCCAGCATTTT. Protein sequence: CASSYSSNQPQHF.

CDR3 nucleotides: TGTGCCAGTAGGGGACAATATAGCAATCAGCCCCAGCATTTT. Translation: CASRGQYSNQPQHF. V and J are TRBV19 and TRBJ1-5; possible D gene TRBD1, 6 bases. V lost 6 bases and J 0 bases, leaving 9 bases between the germline ends. Germline loops: CDR1 LNHDA, CDR2 SQIVND (reference sequence). The CDR3 is 14 residues long.

V is TRBV5-4 and J is TRBJ2-1; 10 nucleotides match TRBD1. This CDR3 has 14 amino acids. Trimming took 2 bases from V and 7 from J; bases not matched to a gene: 3. Germline V gene lookup returns CDR1 SGHNT and CDR2 YYREEE (reference sequence). DNA of the CDR3: TGTGCCAGCAGCTTAGACAGGGGGCGGAATGAGCAGTTCTTC. Translated: CASSLDRGRNEQFF.

The V call is TRBV19, the J call TRBJ1-5, with D unclear. Per germline, CDR1 LNHDA and CDR2 SQIVND (reference sequence). CDR3 size: 12 residues. The V and J ends lost 4 bases and 9 bases respectively, with 10 bases between them. CDR3 protein: CASSRGRGPQHF. The CDR3 DNA reads as TGTGCCAGTAGTAGAGGGCGAGGGCCCCAGCATTTT.

Sample share makes this clonotype large (0.1 to 1%). The chain employs TRBV2 and TRBJ2-5, with TRBD2 matching over 9 bases. J lost 2 bases, V lost 1 base, and 5 bases had no gene match. This CDR3 contains 16 residues. Germline values: CDR1 SNHLY, CDR2 FYNNEI. The CDR3 region has the DNA TGTGCCAGCAGTGAAGGTATAGCGGGGGTACAAGAGACCCAGTACTTC. Its translation: CASSEGIAGVQETQYF. Variable domain in full (rest from reference TRBV2 and TRBJ2-5): EPEVTQTPSHQVTQMGQEVILRCVPISNHLYFYWYRQILGQKVEFLVSFYNNEISEKSEIFDDQFSVERPDGSNFTLKIRSTKLEDSAMYFCASSEGIAGVQETQYFGPGTRLLVL.

The genes are TRBV10-3 and TRBJ1-3; D unresolved. From germline, CDR1 is ENHRY and CDR2 SYGVKD. The CDR3 loop spans 13 amino acids. The V end was cut by 3 bases, the J end by 2 bases, with 5 bases between. CDR3 nucleotide sequence: TGTGCCATCAGTGATGGTGCTGGAAACACCATATATTTT. It specifies CAISDGAGNTIYF.

The chain couples TRBV12-5 to TRBJ1-6; perhaps TRBD1 as D (5 bases). Germline CDR1 and CDR2: LGHNT and FRNRAP. Trimming cost V 6 bases and J 6 bases, with 18 bases left between them. The CDR3 consists of 16 residues. In DNA form, the CDR3 reads TGTGCTAGTGGACCCACAGGAACTGGGGGTAATTCACCCCTCCACTTT. Translated: CASGPTGTGGNSPLHF.

CDR3: CASSLRPHSSGNTIYF. The CDR3 DNA follows: TGTGCCAGTAGCCTTCGCCCCCACAGCTCTGGAAACACCATATATTTT. The chain couples TRBV19 to TRBJ1-3, with unresolved D. V lost 6 bases and J 0 bases, leaving 15 bases between the germline ends. The CDR3 sequence is 16 residues long. Germline V CDR1 and CDR2: LNHDA, SQIVND (reference sequence).

The chain combines TRBV12-3 or TRBV12-4 with TRBJ1-5, with TRBD1 matching 7 bases. Losses at the gene ends were 4 bases for V and 5 bases for J; bases not matched to a gene: 17. This CDR3 contains 18 residues. The CDR3 DNA sequence: TGTGCCAGCAGTTCAAAACACACTACAGGGGTAACTCATCAGCCCCAGCATTTT. It translates to CASSSKHTTGVTHQPQHF.

This clonotype occurred a few times. The chain employs TRBV20-1 and TRBJ1-6; D uncertain. The germline V gene encodes CDR1 DFQATT and CDR2 SNEGSKA (reference sequence). The CDR3 runs 15 residues. The V gene lost 0 bases and the J gene lost 9 bases, with 15 bases spanning the gap. The CDR3 here is CSARDPRVQFSPLHF. The CDR3 bases are TGCAGTGCTAGAGATCCGAGGGTCCAGTTTTCACCCCTCCACTTT.

The chain is built from TRBV20-1 and TRBJ2-3; TRBD1 matches 9 bases. CDR3 size: 13 residues. V shed 6 bases, J shed 4 bases, and the junction held 5 bases outside the gene matches. Germline CDR1 reads DFQATT; CDR2 reads SNEGSKA (reference sequence). The CDR3 sequence: CSAEQGAADTQYF. CDR3 coding DNA: TGCAGTGCCGAACAGGGGGCAGCAGATACGCAGTATTTT.

V usage is TRBV20-1 and J usage is TRBJ2-3; 10 bases line up with TRBD2. The germline CDR1 and CDR2 sequences are DFQATT and SNEGSKA (reference sequence). The ends lost 6 bases at V and 2 bases at J; junction bases unmatched: 8. The CDR3 covers 15 residues. In DNA, the CDR3 is TGCAGTGCCCCCCTCAGCGGGGGGGACACAGATACGCAGTATTTT. Translated: CSAPLSGGDTDTQYF.

V and J are TRBV20-1 and TRBJ2-2; 10 bases fit TRBD1. The trim removed 4 bases at V and 1 base at J, leaving 9 bases unmatched. Germline-derived CDR1 and CDR2 are DFQATT and SNEGSKA (reference sequence). This CDR3 is 17 amino acids long. CDR3 in DNA: TGCAGTGCTAAGGGGTCCGGGACAGGGGAGAACACCGGGGAGCTGTTTTTT. It codes for CSAKGSGTGENTGELFF.

CDR3 region: CASSPRLGRGDYGYTF. The CDR3 DNA reads as TGTGCCAGCAGCCCACGTCTCGGCAGGGGGGACTATGGCTACACCTTC. This rearrangement joins TRBV9 to TRBJ1-2, with 7 bases matching TRBD1. Trimming at V came to 4 bases and at J to 3 bases, leaving 12 bases not matched to a gene. The CDR3 runs to 16 residues. Looked up from germline, CDR1 is SGDLS and CDR2 is YYNGEE.

V usage is TRBV20-1 and J usage is TRBJ2-2; 7 bases fit TRBD1. CDR1 and CDR2 (germline): DFQATT, SNEGSKA (reference sequence). CDR3 size: 15 residues. The ends lost 0 bases at V and 6 bases at J; junction bases unmatched: 7. The CDR3 loop reads CSARDRARGSGELFF. The CDR3 DNA follows: TGCAGTGCTAGAGACCGGGCCAGGGGGTCCGGGGAGCTGTTTTTT.

The V gene is TRBV6-1, the J gene TRBJ1-3; 8 bases are shared with TRBD1. The V gene end was trimmed by 6 bases and the J gene end by 2 bases; junction bases not matched to a gene: 6. The CDR3 loop spans 15 amino acids. CDR1 MNHNS and CDR2 SASEGT come from the germline V gene. The CDR3 DNA sequence: TGTGCCAGCAGCGAGGACAGGGCCGCTGGAAACACCATATATTTT. Translating gives CASSEDRAAGNTIYF.

This chain links TRBV7-2 with TRBJ2-7; D gene ambiguous. The CDR3 length is 14 residues. The germline V gene encodes CDR1 SGHTA and CDR2 FQGNSA. V lost 2 bases to trimming and J lost 1 base, with 9 bases between them. The CDR3 DNA follows: TGTGCCAGCAGCTTACCGGACGGGTCCTACGAGCAGTACTTC. Translating gives CASSLPDGSYEQYF.

The gene calls are TRBV23-1 and TRBJ2-3; TRBD2 agrees at 8 bases. TRBV23-1 is an ORF, and what it does is uncertain. The CDR3 covers 16 residues. The J segment lost 4 bases and the V segment lost 2 bases, leaving 8 bases of the junction unmatched. This chain's CDR3 is CASSQSARGAADTQYF. The CDR3 coding sequence is TGCGCCAGCAGTCAAAGTGCGCGGGGGGCAGCAGATACGCAGTATTTT.

The V call is TRBV10-3, the J call TRBJ1-2; TRBD1 matches 8 bases. CDR3 length: 17 amino acids. Per germline, CDR1 ENHRY and CDR2 SYGVKD. Trimming took 0 bases from V and 3 from J; bases not matched to a gene: 9. The CDR3 sequence: CAISESTGQGAYYGYTF. DNA for the CDR3: TGTGCCATCAGTGAGTCGACAGGACAGGGCGCCTACTATGGCTACACCTTC.